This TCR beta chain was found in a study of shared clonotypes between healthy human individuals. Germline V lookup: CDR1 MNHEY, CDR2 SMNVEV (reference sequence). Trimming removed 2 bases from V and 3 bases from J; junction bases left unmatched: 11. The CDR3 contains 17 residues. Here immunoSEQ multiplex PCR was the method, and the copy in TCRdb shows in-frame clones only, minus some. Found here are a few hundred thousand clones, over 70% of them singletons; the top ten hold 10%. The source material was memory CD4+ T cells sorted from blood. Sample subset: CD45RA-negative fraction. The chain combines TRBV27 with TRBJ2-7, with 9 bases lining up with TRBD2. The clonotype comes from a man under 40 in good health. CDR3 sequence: CASSLGAGGRTDYEQYF. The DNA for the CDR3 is TGTGCCAGCAGTTTAGGGGCGGGAGGGCGAACCGACTACGAGCAGTACTTC.